This entry is about one T cell receptor beta chain. The antigen is unknown. This specimen comes from a study of T cell repertoires in cytomegalovirus infection. On the study more broadly: Public TCR beta signatures provided an indication of both CMV infection and a matching HLA type. Study-wide results and limits: Cumulative public TCR beta family frequency identified carriers of CMV plus the relevant HLA. CMV-specific TCR beta clonotypes restricted by HLA-C dominated the ex vivo response.

TCRdb reprocessed the reads via MiXCR and lists one record per CDR3 protein. The sample carries almost 550,000 distinct CDR3 sequences, approximately 15% recorded once. Germline values: CDR1 SEHNR, CDR2 FQNEAQ (reference sequence). V was clipped by 3 bases and J by 1 base, with 12 bases between them. There are 15 residues in the CDR3. The chain has TRBV7-9 and TRBJ1-1; no reliable D call. The sequenced sample was CD8+ T cells from PBMCs. The sequence came from a human donor in good health (CMV status not recorded). Some clones in this sample may be carry-over from other donors' samples. The CDR3 is CASSFRCAGNTEAFF. DNA for the CDR3: TGTGCCAGCAGCTTCAGGTGTGCGGGGAACACTGAAGCTTTCTTT.